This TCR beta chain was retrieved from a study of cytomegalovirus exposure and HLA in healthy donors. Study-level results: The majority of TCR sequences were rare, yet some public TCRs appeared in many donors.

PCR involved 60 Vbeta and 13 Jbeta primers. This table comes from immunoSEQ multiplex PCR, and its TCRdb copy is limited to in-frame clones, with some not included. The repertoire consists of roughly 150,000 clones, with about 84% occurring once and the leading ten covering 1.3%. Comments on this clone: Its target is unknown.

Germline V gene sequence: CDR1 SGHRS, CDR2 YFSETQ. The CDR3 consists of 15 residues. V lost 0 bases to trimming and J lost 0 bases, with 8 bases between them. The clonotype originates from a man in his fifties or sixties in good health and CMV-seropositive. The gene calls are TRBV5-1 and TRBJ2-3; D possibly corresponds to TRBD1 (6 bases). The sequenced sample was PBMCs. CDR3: CASSLDRASTDTQYF. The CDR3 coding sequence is TGCGCCAGCAGCTTGGACAGGGCTAGCACAGATACGCAGTATTTT. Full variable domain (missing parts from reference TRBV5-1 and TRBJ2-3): KAGVTQTPRYLIKTRGQQVTLSCSPISGHRSVSWYQQTPGQGLQFLFEYFSETQRNKGNFPGRFSGRQFSNSRSEMNVSTLELGDSALYLCASSLDRASTDTQYFGPGTRLTVL.